Given below is one T cell receptor (beta chain) in context. Sequencing was performed with immunoSEQ multiplex PCR; in TCRdb, only in-frame clones are kept and a portion is missing. The sample shows around 300,000 clones, around four fifths of them seen only once. This CDR3 has 16 amino acids. Germline assignment: CDR1 LGHDT and CDR2 YNNKEL (reference sequence). The V end lost 2 bases, the J end lost 0 bases, and 8 bases lay between the germline ends. These data belong to a study of blood T cell repertoires in COVID-19. Study-wide background: Samples of COVID-19 (acute and convalescent) were obtained from the United States, Italy and Spain. T cells, B-cell-depleted T cells, or PBMCs provided the cDNA or gDNA that served as material.

The source of this sequence is a woman between 50 and 59 years old with active or convalescent COVID-19. The gene calls are TRBV3-1 (or the pseudogene TRBV3-2) and TRBJ2-6; D gene unclear. The sequenced sample was peripheral blood. The DNA for the CDR3 is TGTGCCAGCAGCCAATATCTACCCTCTGGGGCCAACGTCCTGACTTTC. Its protein is CASSQYLPSGANVLTF.